What follows are 23 T cell receptor beta chains derived from one specimen sequenced in a study of T cell changes during pregnancy in multiple sclerosis. The data were produced by immunoSEQ multiplex PCR, yet TCRdb's version contains in-frame clones alone and is incomplete. The sample shows some 80,000 clones, roughly nine tenths of them seen only once. Here the sequenced sample was peripheral blood, taken in the first trimester of pregnancy. The receptors here all came from a female donor with multiple sclerosis, enrolled in a pregnancy study.

The chain uses TRBV5-4 and TRBJ2-5, with TRBD1 matching 10 bases. Germline V gene data show CDR1 as SGHNT and CDR2 as YYREEE (reference sequence). The length of the CDR3 is 15 residues. J gave up 5 bases and V 2 bases, and 6 bases lay outside the gene matches. This CDR3 is CASSFDRGPEETQYF. The CDR3 DNA sequence: TGTGCCAGCAGCTTTGACAGGGGGCCGGAGGAGACCCAGTACTTC.

This clone was observed a single time. This chain connects TRBV9 to TRBJ1-5; 10 bases line up with TRBD1. J lost 6 bases, V lost 3 bases, and 3 bases had no gene match. The CDR3 is made up of 14 amino acids. CDR1 and CDR2 (germline): SGDLS, YYNGEE. The CDR3 coding sequence is TGTGCCAGCAGCGCGGGACAGGGGATTCAGCCCCAGCATTTT. Protein: CASSAGQGIQPQHF.

V is TRBV5-1 and J is TRBJ2-3; 11 bases align to TRBD2. V trimming: 3 bases; J trimming: 2 bases; junction bases outside the gene matches: 5. Germline V gene lookup returns CDR1 SGHRS and CDR2 YFSETQ. The CDR3 is 16 residues long. The CDR3 region is CASSSIAGGATDTQYF. Written as DNA, the CDR3 is TGCGCCAGCAGCTCTATAGCGGGAGGGGCCACAGATACGCAGTATTTT.

This rearrangement joins TRBV5-6 to TRBJ2-2, with 11 bases lining up with TRBD1. The CDR3 covers 17 residues. In germline, CDR1 is SGHDT, CDR2 YYEEEE. Trimming at V came to 4 bases and at J to 4 bases, leaving 9 bases not matched to a gene. CDR3 coding DNA: TGTGCCAGCAGCAGCGACGGGACAGGGGGTCGCACCGGGGAGCTGTTTTTT. Its protein product is CASSSDGTGGRTGELFF.

This chain joins TRBV4-1 and TRBJ2-7, with no clear D. The V gene's germline CDR1 is MGHRA and CDR2 YSYEKL. Trimming pared 4 bases from V and 3 bases from J, leaving 7 bases between. CDR3 size: 12 residues. In nucleotides, the CDR3 is TGCGCCAGCAGCCCCCCCCGCTACGAGCAGTACTTC. It is translated as CASSPPRYEQYF.

The chain has TRBV7-2 and TRBJ2-5; possible D gene TRBD1, 6 bases. Germline loops: CDR1 SGHTA, CDR2 FQGNSA. V shed 3 bases and J shed 5 bases, with 13 bases lying between them. The CDR3 extends over 14 amino acids. CDR3 coding DNA: TGTGCCAGCAGCTTCTCCGGACAGAGGGAGACCCAGTACTTC. It codes for CASSFSGQRETQYF.

The gene calls are TRBV29-1 and TRBJ2-7; possible D gene TRBD1, 6 bases. The CDR3 is made up of 13 amino acids. Between the trimmed V and J ends, which lost 4 bases and 4 bases, there was a span of 14 bases. Germline CDR1 is SQVTM and CDR2 is ANQGSEA. The CDR3 DNA reads TGCAGCGTTGGCTCAGGGGAATGGTACGAGCAGTACTTC. Translation: CSVGSGEWYEQYF.

Details on this clone: Likely a read error: the CDR3 ends without its conserved phenylalanine or tryptophan. The DNA is left out, because the CDR3 cannot be placed on it with certainty; the CDR3 is given as TCRdb lists it. The rearrangement uses TRBV6-1 and TRBJ2-7; TRBD2, the table's D call, was not compared with the DNA. The CDR3 region is 14 residues in length, termini included. Germline values: CDR1 MNHNS, CDR2 SASEGT. This chain's CDR3 is CASSESGGSAIQRS.

The rearrangement links TRBV5-1 to TRBJ1-1, with 9 nucleotides matching TRBD1. This CDR3 has 17 residues. Looked up from germline, CDR1 is SGHRS and CDR2 is YFSETQ. Germline trimming cut 5 bases from V and 4 bases from J; bases unmatched to any gene: 15. In DNA form, the CDR3 reads TGCGCCAGCAGTTACACGGGACAGGGTTTAGACGGCACTGAAGCTTTCTTT. Translating it yields CASSYTGQGLDGTEAFF.

The chain links TRBV7-8 to TRBJ2-5; 11 positions match TRBD2. Germline-derived CDR1 and CDR2 are SGHVS and FQNEAQ. The CDR3 is made up of 16 amino acids. The J segment lost 3 bases and the V segment lost 2 bases, leaving 5 bases of the junction unmatched. This chain's CDR3 is CASSLLRLAGKETQYF. For the CDR3, the DNA is TGTGCCAGCAGCTTATTGAGACTAGCGGGGAAAGAGACCCAGTACTTC.

This chain joins TRBV2 and TRBJ1-3, with D tentatively TRBD1 (6 bases). Germline CDR1 and CDR2: SNHLY and FYNNEI. The V and J ends lost 7 bases and 11 bases respectively, with 15 bases between them. This CDR3 has 12 amino acids. The CDR3, as DNA: TGTGCCAGCACCGGGGTGGGACACCCCATATATTTT. Protein product: CASTGVGHPIYF.

This chain joins TRBV5-8 and TRBJ2-1, with 7 bases that match TRBD2. J gave up 4 bases and V 6 bases, and 13 bases lay outside the gene matches. CDR1 is SGHTS and CDR2 is YDEGEE in the germline V gene. The CDR3 totals 16 residues. The CDR3 reads CASIPGGGELYNEQFF. The DNA for the CDR3 is TGTGCCAGCATCCCTGGCGGGGGTGAGCTTTACAATGAGCAGTTCTTC.

The V call is TRBV7-3, the J call TRBJ2-5, with 7 bases aligning to TRBD2. The CDR3 consists of 14 residues. Trimming cost V 5 bases and J 5 bases; bases outside gene matches: 8. The germline gives CDR1 SGHTA, CDR2 FQGTGA. CDR3 sequence: CASSPGGGEETQYF. The CDR3 DNA sequence: TGTGCCAGCAGCCCTGGGGGAGGGGAGGAGACCCAGTACTTC.

The J gene is TRBJ2-3, the V gene TRBV6-5, with 8 bases fitting TRBD2. With 1 base clipped from V and 5 bases from J, the junction kept 5 bases outside the gene matches. Per germline, CDR1 MNHEY and CDR2 SVGAGI. The CDR3 has 15 amino acids. The CDR3 bases are TGTGCCAGCAGTTACTTGGGACTAGAGGTAGATACGCAGTATTTT. It codes for CASSYLGLEVDTQYF.

This CDR3 is CASSIPRTLGEETQYF. CDR3 coding DNA: TGTGCCAGTAGTATCCCTCGGACACTGGGTGAGGAGACCCAGTACTTC. The chain employs TRBV19 and TRBJ2-5, with a weak D call TRBD1 (5 bases). V was trimmed by 3 bases and J by 5 bases, leaving 19 bases between them. The germline gives CDR1 LNHDA, CDR2 SQIVND (reference sequence). CDR3 length: 16 amino acids.

This rearrangement joins TRBV13 to TRBJ2-7; a weak D match, TRBD1 (6 bases). The CDR3 covers 12 residues. Trimming pared 5 bases from V and 5 bases from J, leaving 10 bases between. The germline V gene has CDR1 PRHDT and CDR2 FYEKMQ (reference sequence). The CDR3 sequence is CASSPDSNEQYF. In DNA, the CDR3 is TGTGCCAGCAGCCCGGACAGCAACGAGCAGTACTTC.

V is TRBV20-1 and J is TRBJ2-7; D uncertain. CDR1 DFQATT and CDR2 SNEGSKA come from the germline V gene (reference sequence). Trimming shortened V by 3 bases and J by 5 bases, and 8 bases separated the two germline ends. CDR3 size: 11 residues. In DNA form, the CDR3 reads TGCAGTGCTAGCGTCGTTGACGAGCAGTACTTC. This encodes CSASVVDEQYF.

The CDR3: CAIRDRSQETQYF. CDR3 DNA sequence: TGTGCCATCCGGGACAGAAGCCAAGAGACCCAGTACTTC. V is TRBV2 and J is TRBJ2-5; 7 bases match TRBD1. V shed 10 bases, J shed 1 base, and the junction held 6 bases outside the gene matches. The CDR3 covers 13 residues. In germline, CDR1 is SNHLY, CDR2 FYNNEI.

The chain has TRBV19 and TRBJ2-7, with TRBD2 matching 11 bases. CDR3 length: 17 residues. The V and J ends lost 2 bases and 2 bases, in that order; junction bases with no gene match: 8. Germline CDR1 reads LNHDA; CDR2 reads SQIVND (reference sequence). The CDR3 reads CASSIKGLAVGTYEQYF. The CDR3 nucleotides are TGTGCCAGTAGTATAAAGGGACTAGCGGTTGGGACCTACGAGCAGTACTTC.

This chain connects TRBV7-3 to TRBJ2-7, with D perhaps TRBD2 (6 bases). The CDR3 extends over 13 amino acids. CDR1 and CDR2 (germline): SGHTA, FQGTGA. V dropped 5 bases and J dropped 9 bases, with 17 bases sitting between them. CDR3 amino acids: CASSTRDGGLQYF. In DNA form, the CDR3 reads TGTGCCAGCAGCACCCGGGACGGGGGTTTGCAGTACTTC. The variable domain in full, with the rest retrieved from reference TRBV7-3 and TRBJ2-7, is GAGVSQTPSNKVTEKGKYVELRCDPISGHTALYWYRQSLGQGPEFLIYFQGTGAADDSGLPNDRFFAVRPEGSVSTLKIQRTERGDSAVYLCASSTRDGGLQYFGPGTRLTVT.

This rearrangement joins TRBV30 to TRBJ2-5; maybe TRBD2 (5 bases). Trimming left V 3 bases short and J 1 base short, with 9 bases between. CDR1 is GTSNPN and CDR2 is SVGIG in the germline V gene (reference sequence). This CDR3 spans 13 amino acids. The CDR3 sequence is CAWRRGPQETQYF. CDR3 DNA sequence: TGTGCCTGGAGACGAGGGCCCCAAGAGACCCAGTACTTC.

CDR3 loop: CASSLVDTRPNYNEQFF. The CDR3, as DNA: TGTGCCAGCAGCTTAGTGGACACTCGTCCCAACTACAATGAGCAGTTCTTC. V and J are TRBV13 and TRBJ2-1; tentative D call: TRBD1 (5 bases). Germline CDR1 is PRHDT and CDR2 is FYEKMQ (reference sequence). This CDR3 comprises 17 residues. Trimming removed 1 base from V and 3 bases from J, with 16 bases in between.

The chain joins TRBV4-1 to TRBJ2-3; 15 bases map to TRBD2. CDR1 is MGHRA, CDR2 YSYEKL, per germline. The CDR3 sequence is 18 residues long. The ends lost 3 bases at V and 2 bases at J; junction bases unmatched: 6. The CDR3 loop is CASSHRTSGRANTDTQYF. As DNA, the CDR3 is TGCGCCAGCAGCCACAGGACTAGCGGGAGGGCAAACACAGATACGCAGTATTTT.